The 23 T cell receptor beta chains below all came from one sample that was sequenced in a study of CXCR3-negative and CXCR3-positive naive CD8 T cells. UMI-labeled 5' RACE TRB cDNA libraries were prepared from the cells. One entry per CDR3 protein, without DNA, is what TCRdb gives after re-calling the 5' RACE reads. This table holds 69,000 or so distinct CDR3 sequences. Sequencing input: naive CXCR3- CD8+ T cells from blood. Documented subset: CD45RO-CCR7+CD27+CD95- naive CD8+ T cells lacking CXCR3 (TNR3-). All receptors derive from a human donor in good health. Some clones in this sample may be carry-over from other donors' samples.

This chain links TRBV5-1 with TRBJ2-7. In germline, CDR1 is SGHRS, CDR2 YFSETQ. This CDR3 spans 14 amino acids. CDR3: CASSLRAGTYEQYF.

The CDR3 here is CASSLAGVGTYEQYF. V is TRBV5-1 and J is TRBJ2-7. This CDR3 has 15 amino acids. CDR1 is SGHRS and CDR2 is YFSETQ in the germline V gene.

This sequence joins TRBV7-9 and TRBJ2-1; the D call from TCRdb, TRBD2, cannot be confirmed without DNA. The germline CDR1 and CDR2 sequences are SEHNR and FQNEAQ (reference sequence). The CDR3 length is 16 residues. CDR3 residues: CASSFQREVSYNEQFF. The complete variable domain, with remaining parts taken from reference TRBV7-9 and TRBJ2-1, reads DTGVSQNPRHKITKRGQNVTFRCDPISEHNRLYWYRQTLGQGPEFLTYFQNEAQLEKSRLLSDRFSAERPKGSFSTLEIQRTEQGDSAMYLCASSFQREVSYNEQFFGPGTRLTVL.

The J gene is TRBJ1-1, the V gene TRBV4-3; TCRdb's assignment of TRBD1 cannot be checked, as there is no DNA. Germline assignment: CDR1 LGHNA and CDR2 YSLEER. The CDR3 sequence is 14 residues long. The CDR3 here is CASRMGQMNTEAFF.

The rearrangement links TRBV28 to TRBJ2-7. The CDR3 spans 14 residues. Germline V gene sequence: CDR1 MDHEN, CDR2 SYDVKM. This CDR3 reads CASSNLGEFYEQYF. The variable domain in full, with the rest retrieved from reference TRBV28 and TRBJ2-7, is DVKVTQSSRYLVKRTGEKVFLECVQDMDHENMFWYRQDPGLGLRLIYFSYDVKMKEKGDIPEGYSVSREKKERFSLILESASTNQTSMYLCASSNLGEFYEQYFGPGTRLTVT.

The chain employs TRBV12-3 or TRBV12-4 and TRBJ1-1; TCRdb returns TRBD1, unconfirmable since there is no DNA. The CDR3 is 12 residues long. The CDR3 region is CASSPGETEAFF.

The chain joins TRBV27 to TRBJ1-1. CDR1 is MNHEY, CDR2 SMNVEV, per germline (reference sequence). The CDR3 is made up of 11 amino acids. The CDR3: CASRTNTEAFF.

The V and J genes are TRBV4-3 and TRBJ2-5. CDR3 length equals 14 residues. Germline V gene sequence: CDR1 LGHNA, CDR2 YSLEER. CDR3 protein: CASSQGGDQETQYF.

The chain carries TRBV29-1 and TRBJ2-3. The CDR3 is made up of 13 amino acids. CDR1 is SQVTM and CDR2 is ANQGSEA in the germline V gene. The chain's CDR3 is CSVEDRWTDTQYF.

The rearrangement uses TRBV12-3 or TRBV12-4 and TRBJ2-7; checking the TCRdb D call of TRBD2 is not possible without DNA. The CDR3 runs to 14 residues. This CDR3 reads CASSFRYSTYEQYF.

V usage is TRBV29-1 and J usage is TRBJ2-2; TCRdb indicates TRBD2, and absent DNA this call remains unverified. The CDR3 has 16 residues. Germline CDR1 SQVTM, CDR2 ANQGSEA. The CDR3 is CSVEDISGENTGELFF.

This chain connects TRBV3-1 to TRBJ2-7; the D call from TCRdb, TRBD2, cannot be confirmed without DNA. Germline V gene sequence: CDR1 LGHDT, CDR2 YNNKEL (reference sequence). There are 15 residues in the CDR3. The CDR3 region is CASSYGLAVFHEQYF.

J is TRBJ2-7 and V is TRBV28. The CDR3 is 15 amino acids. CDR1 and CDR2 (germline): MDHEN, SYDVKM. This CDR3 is CASSFSSGPLYEQYF.

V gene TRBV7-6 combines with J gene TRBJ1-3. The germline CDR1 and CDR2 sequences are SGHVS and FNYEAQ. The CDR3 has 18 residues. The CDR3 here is CASSYLQRGLPSGNTIYF.

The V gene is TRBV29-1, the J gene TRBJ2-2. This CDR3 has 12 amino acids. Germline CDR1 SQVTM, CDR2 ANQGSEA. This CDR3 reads CSVVGLPGELFF.

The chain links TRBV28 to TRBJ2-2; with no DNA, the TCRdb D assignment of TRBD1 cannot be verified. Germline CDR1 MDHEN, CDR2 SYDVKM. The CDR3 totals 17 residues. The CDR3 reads CASSATTGFEGAGELFF.

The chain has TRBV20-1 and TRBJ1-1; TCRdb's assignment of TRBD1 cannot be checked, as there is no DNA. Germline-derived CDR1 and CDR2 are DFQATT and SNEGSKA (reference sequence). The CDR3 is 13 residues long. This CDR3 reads CSARGTGDTEAFF.

The CDR3 loop is CASSPMVYTDTQYF. The genes are TRBV18 and TRBJ2-3. The CDR3 sequence is 14 residues long. Germline V gene sequence: CDR1 KGHSH, CDR2 LQKENI.

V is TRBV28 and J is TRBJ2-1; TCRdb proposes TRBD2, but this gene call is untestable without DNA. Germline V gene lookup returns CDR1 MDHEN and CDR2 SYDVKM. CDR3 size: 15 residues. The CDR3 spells CASSKGLADYNEQFF.

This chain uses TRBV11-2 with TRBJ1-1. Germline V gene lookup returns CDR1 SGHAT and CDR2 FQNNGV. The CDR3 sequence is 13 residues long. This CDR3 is CASSLGEELEAFF. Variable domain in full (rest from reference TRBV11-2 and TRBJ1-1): EAGVAQSPRYKIIEKRQSVAFWCNPISGHATLYWYQQILGQGPKLLIQFQNNGVVDDSQLPKDRFSAERLKGVDSTLKIQPAKLEDSAVYLCASSLGEELEAFFGQGTRLTVV.

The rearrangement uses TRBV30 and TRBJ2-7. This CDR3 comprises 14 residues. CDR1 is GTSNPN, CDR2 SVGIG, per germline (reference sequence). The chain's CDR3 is CAWMDVDGTYEQYF.

CDR3 protein: CASSRGSTDTQYF. The rearrangement joins TRBV18 to TRBJ2-3; checking the TCRdb D call of TRBD1 is not possible without DNA. Per germline, CDR1 KGHSH and CDR2 LQKENI. The CDR3 totals 13 residues.

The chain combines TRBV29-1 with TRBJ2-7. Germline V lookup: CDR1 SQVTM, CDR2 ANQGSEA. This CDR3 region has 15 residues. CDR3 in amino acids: CSVELGVRRGSEQYF.